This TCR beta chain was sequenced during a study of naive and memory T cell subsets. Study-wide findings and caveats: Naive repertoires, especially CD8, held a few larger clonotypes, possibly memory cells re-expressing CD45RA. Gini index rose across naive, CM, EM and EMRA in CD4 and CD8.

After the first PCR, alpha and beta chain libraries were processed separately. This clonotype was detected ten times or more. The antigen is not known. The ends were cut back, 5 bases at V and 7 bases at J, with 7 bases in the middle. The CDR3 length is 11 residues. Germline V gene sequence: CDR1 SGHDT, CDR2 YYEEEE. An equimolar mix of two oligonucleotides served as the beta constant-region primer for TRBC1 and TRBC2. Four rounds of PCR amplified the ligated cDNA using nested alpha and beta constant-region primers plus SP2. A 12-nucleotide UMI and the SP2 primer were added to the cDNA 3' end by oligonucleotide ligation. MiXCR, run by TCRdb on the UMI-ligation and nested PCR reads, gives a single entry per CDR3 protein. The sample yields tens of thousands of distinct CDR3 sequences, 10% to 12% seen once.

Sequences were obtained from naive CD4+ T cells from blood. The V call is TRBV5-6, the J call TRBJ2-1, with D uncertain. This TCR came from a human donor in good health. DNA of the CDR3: TGTGCCAGCAGTGGAGATAATGAGCAGTTCTTC. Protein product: CASSGDNEQFF.